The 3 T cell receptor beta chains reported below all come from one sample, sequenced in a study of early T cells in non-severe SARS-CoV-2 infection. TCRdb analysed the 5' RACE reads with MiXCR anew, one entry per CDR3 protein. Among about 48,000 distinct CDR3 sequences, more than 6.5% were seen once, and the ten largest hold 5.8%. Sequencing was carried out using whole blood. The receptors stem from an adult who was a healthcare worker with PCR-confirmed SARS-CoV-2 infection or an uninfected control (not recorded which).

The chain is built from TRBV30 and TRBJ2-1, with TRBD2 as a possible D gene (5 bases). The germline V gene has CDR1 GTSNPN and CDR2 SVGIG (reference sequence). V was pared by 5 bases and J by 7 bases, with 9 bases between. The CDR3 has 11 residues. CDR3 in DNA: TGTGCCTGGGCCCCGGGAAATGAGCAGTTCTTC. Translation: CAWAPGNEQFF.

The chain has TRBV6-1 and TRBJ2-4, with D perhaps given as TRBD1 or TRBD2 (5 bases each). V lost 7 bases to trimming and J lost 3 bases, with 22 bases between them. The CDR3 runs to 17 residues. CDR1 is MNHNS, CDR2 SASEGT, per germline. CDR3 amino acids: CASTKEGDPRIKNIQYF. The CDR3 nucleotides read TGTGCCAGCACCAAGGAAGGGGACCCTCGGATCAAAAACATTCAGTACTTC.

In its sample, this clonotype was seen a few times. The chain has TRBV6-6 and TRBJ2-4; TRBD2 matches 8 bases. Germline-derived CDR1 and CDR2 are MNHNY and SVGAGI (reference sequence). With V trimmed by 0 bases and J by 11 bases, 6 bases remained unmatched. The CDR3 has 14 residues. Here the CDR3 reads CASSYSSREDFQYF. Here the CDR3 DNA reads TGTGCCAGCAGTTACTCGTCGCGGGAGGACTTTCAGTACTTC.